This TCR beta chain was identified during a study of patients and donors after allogeneic stem cell transplantation. TCRdb recomputed calls from the RT-PCR reads with MiXCR, one row per CDR3 protein. The sample shows 800,000 to 1,000,000 distinct CDR3 sequences, roughly 17% of them seen only once. V was clipped by 4 bases and J by 5 bases, with 9 bases between them. The CDR3 covers 13 residues. In its sample, this clonotype was seen a few times. This receptor was taken from a human donor who was either an allogeneic HSCT recipient or a stem cell or donor lymphocyte infusion donor (not recorded which). It is not recorded whose cells these are; they may come from a transplant donor. The sequenced material came from blood, either unsorted or a sorted T cell fraction (not recorded which). This chain joins TRBV12-3 or TRBV12-4 and TRBJ2-1; no clear D gene. The chain's CDR3 is CASSSQENNEQFF. For the CDR3, the DNA is TGTGCCAGCAGTTCGCAGGAGAACAATGAGCAGTTCTTC.